This record looks at one TCR beta chain sequence and its context. The target antigen is unknown. The method was immunoSEQ multiplex PCR; TCRdb's version includes in-frame clones alone and lacks a portion of them. The sample yields about 97,000 clones, about 88% seen once. This record comes from a study of T cell responses to AZD1222 COVID-19 vaccine. Findings of the study overall: Spike-specific TCR depth and breadth grew after two AZD1222 doses.

Germline CDR1 and CDR2: LNHNV and YYDKDF (reference sequence). There are 15 residues in the CDR3. The V end lost 0 bases, the J end lost 8 bases, and 11 bases lay between the germline ends. V usage is TRBV15 and J usage is TRBJ1-6; D call uncertain. Source: peripheral blood, taken on day 0 of AZD1222 vaccination. This clonotype was obtained from an adult in good health. This CDR3 is CATSREDQWDSPLHF. In DNA, the CDR3 is TGTGCCACCAGCAGAGAAGACCAGTGGGATTCACCCCTCCACTTT.